Following are 28 T cell receptor beta chains from one sample sequenced in a study of T cells in localized non-small cell lung cancer. Some clones are missing from TCRdb's copy, which holds only in-frame ones; the method was immunoSEQ multiplex PCR. The repertoire holds around 36,000 clones, with 81% as singletons. Source: peripheral blood mononuclear cells, taken before any cancer treatment. Every receptor here comes from a male donor aged 60 or over with stage II lung adenocarcinoma.

This clone was detected a few times. J is TRBJ1-1 and V is TRBV19, with D tentatively TRBD1 (5 bases). V lost 6 bases and J lost 6, with 11 bases in between. Germline lookup yields CDR1 LNHDA and CDR2 SQIVND (reference sequence). The CDR3 totals 12 residues. As DNA, the CDR3 is TGTGCCAGTAGGGGGGAGGACCCTGAAGCTTTCTTT. Residues: CASRGEDPEAFF.

The V and J genes are TRBV6-5 and TRBJ1-6; 7 bases are shared with TRBD1. Germline V gene sequence: CDR1 MNHEY, CDR2 SVGAGI. J was trimmed by 4 bases and V by 2 bases; bases with no gene match: 5. This CDR3 spans 16 amino acids. CDR3 sequence: CASSYSRQGYNSPLHF. DNA for the CDR3: TGTGCCAGCAGTTACAGCCGACAGGGTTATAATTCACCCCTCCACTTT.

The genes are TRBV5-4 and TRBJ2-4; TRBD2 is a possible D gene (5 bases). Trimming pared 0 bases from V and 4 bases from J, leaving 14 bases between. The CDR3 sequence is 16 residues long. The germline gives CDR1 SGHNT, CDR2 YYREEE (reference sequence). The CDR3, as DNA: TGTGCCAGCAGCTTGGGGGGAGCCGGGCCGAAAAACATTCAGTACTTC. It specifies CASSLGGAGPKNIQYF.

The chain links TRBV6-5 to TRBJ2-3; possible D gene TRBD1, 5 bases. The V end lost 8 bases, the J end lost 11 bases, and 14 bases lay between the germline ends. The CDR3 is 11 amino acids. CDR1 is MNHEY and CDR2 is SVGAGI in the germline V gene. The CDR3 here is CASHSETEQYF. The CDR3 DNA reads as TGTGCCAGCCATAGTGAGACAGAGCAGTATTTT.

A note on this clone: One end of the junction varies from germline; a read error may be responsible. The chain combines TRBV7-9 with TRBJ2-5, with TRBD2 matching 10 bases. The CDR3 contains 14 residues. Germline CDR1 SEHNR, CDR2 FQNEAQ (reference sequence). The CDR3 loop reads CASSLAGAGETQYF. CDR3 DNA: TGTGCCAGCAGCCTAGCGGGAGCCGGGGAGACCCAGTACTTC.

The gene calls are TRBV5-1 and TRBJ1-1; D ambiguous. The germline V gene encodes CDR1 SGHRS and CDR2 YFSETQ. Trimming removed 1 base at V and 1 base at J, with 17 bases between. The CDR3 is 17 amino acids. The CDR3 loop is CASSLNLVGFGNTEAFF. CDR3 coding DNA: TGCGCCAGCAGCTTGAATTTGGTGGGGTTTGGGAACACTGAAGCTTTCTTT. Together with reference TRBV5-1 and TRBJ1-1, the CDR3 gives the full variable domain: KAGVTQTPRYLIKTRGQQVTLSCSPISGHRSVSWYQQTPGQGLQFLFEYFSETQRNKGNFPGRFSGRQFSNSRSEMNVSTLELGDSALYLCASSLNLVGFGNTEAFFGQGTRLTVV.

The sample holds a few counts of this clone. The V call is TRBV14, the J call TRBJ2-3, with a possible D match to TRBD2 (6 bases). CDR3 size: 17 residues. CDR1 is SGHDN and CDR2 is FVKESK in the germline V gene. V was shortened by 0 bases and J by 3 bases, with 16 bases between the two germline ends. CDR3 nucleotides: TGTGCCAGCAGCCAAGATCGGGGCGGGATTGTAACAGATACGCAGTATTTT. Amino acid sequence: CASSQDRGGIVTDTQYF.

The CDR3 DNA reads as TGTGCCAGCAGCCCGACAGGGGACGCCTACGAGCAGTACTTC. This codes for CASSPTGDAYEQYF. The rearrangement joins TRBV11-3 to TRBJ2-7; 8 bases agree with TRBD1. The trim removed 5 bases at V and 2 bases at J, leaving 5 bases unmatched. Germline V gives CDR1 SGHNT, CDR2 YENEEA. The CDR3 consists of 14 residues.

This clone was seen only a few times. The chain joins TRBV5-1 to TRBJ1-2; D remains unclear. This CDR3 region has 15 residues. V was trimmed by 2 bases and J by 0 bases, leaving 11 bases between them. CDR1 SGHRS and CDR2 YFSETQ come from the germline V gene. CDR3 residues: CASSFGASSNYGYTF. DNA for the CDR3: TGCGCCAGCAGCTTCGGAGCTTCTTCTAACTATGGCTACACCTTC.

This rearrangement joins TRBV12-5 to TRBJ1-5, with D possibly TRBD1 on 5 matching bases. CDR3 length: 14 amino acids. V dropped 8 bases and J dropped 9 bases, with 20 bases sitting between them. The germline V gene encodes CDR1 LGHNT and CDR2 FRNRAP. CDR3 amino acids: CASCAGFDGAPQHF. The CDR3, as DNA: TGTGCTAGTTGTGCAGGGTTCGACGGGGCGCCCCAGCATTTT.

J is TRBJ2-3 and V is TRBV13, with a possible D match to TRBD2 (6 bases). CDR1 and CDR2 from the germline V gene are PRHDT and FYEKMQ (reference sequence). V was cut by 8 bases and J by 2 bases, with 17 bases left in between. The CDR3 contains 15 residues. The CDR3 reads CASSGGVLDTDTQYF. DNA for the CDR3: TGTGCCAGCTCGGGCGGGGTACTCGACACAGATACGCAGTATTTT.

This clone has a handful of counts. The chain joins TRBV9 to TRBJ2-3; the match to TRBD2 covers 10 bases. The CDR3 consists of 16 residues. V lost 4 bases to trimming and J lost 0 bases; unmatched junction nucleotides: 5. Germline CDR1 and CDR2: SGDLS and YYNGEE. The CDR3, as DNA: TGTGCCAGCAGCCCCCGAGCGGGAGGGAGCACAGATACGCAGTATTTT. It codes for CASSPRAGGSTDTQYF.

The gene calls are TRBV5-6 and TRBJ1-2; 9 nucleotides line up with TRBD1. This CDR3 contains 12 residues. With V trimmed by 5 bases and J by 8 bases, 4 bases remained unmatched. Germline CDR1 and CDR2: SGHDT and YYEEEE. CDR3 protein: CASRQGALGYTF. CDR3 nucleotide sequence: TGTGCCAGCAGACAGGGGGCGCTGGGCTACACCTTC.

The V gene is TRBV7-2, the J gene TRBJ1-5; D is possibly TRBD1 (6 bases). Trimming shortened V by 5 bases and J by 4 bases, and 12 bases separated the two germline ends. Germline values: CDR1 SGHTA, CDR2 FQGNSA. The length of the CDR3 is 14 residues. CDR3 coding DNA: TGTGCCAGCAGCCGTACAGGGTTAAATCAGCCCCAGCATTTT. The encoded protein is CASSRTGLNQPQHF.

The chain carries TRBV10-3 and TRBJ2-6, with a possible D match to TRBD2 (7 bases). CDR3 length equals 16 residues. The V gene lost 0 bases and the J gene lost 2 bases, with 8 bases spanning the gap. Germline loops: CDR1 ENHRY, CDR2 SYGVKD. This CDR3 reads CAISESGGPGANVLTF. The DNA of the CDR3 is TGTGCCATCAGTGAGTCGGGGGGGCCTGGGGCCAACGTCCTGACTTTC.

The V call is TRBV5-1, the J call TRBJ2-5; no clear D gene. The CDR3 is made up of 11 amino acids. Germline V gives CDR1 SGHRS, CDR2 YFSETQ. Trimming cost V 4 bases and J 5 bases, with 6 bases left between them. DNA of the CDR3: TGCGCCAGCAGCCAAACGGAGACCCAGTACTTC. Its translation is CASSQTETQYF.

J is TRBJ1-2 and V is TRBV11-1; D gene uncertain. The germline V gene has CDR1 SGHAT and CDR2 FQDESV (reference sequence). V was clipped by 5 bases and J by 5 bases, with 9 bases between them. The CDR3 spans 12 residues. CDR3 amino acids: CASSQDGYGYTF. CDR3 coding DNA: TGTGCCAGCAGCCAGGACGGATATGGCTACACCTTC. Looking up the rest from reference TRBV11-1 and TRBJ1-2 gives the full variable domain: EAEVAQSPRYKITEKSQAVAFWCDPISGHATLYWYRQILGQGPELLVQFQDESVVDDSQLPKDRFSAERLKGVDSTLKIQPAELGDSAMYLCASSQDGYGYTFGSGTRLTVV.

This rearrangement joins TRBV5-6 to TRBJ2-1; D may be TRBD1 (6 bases). The CDR3 spans 15 residues. The V and J ends lost 0 bases and 8 bases respectively, with 15 bases between them. CDR1 is SGHDT and CDR2 is YYEEEE in the germline V gene. The CDR3 protein is CASSLGLYRVHEQFF. CDR3 bases: TGTGCCAGCAGCTTGGGACTTTACAGGGTCCATGAGCAGTTCTTC.

CDR3 loop: CASSQPTRGRQETQYF. CDR3 bases: TGCGCCAGCAGCCAGCCGACTAGGGGAAGACAAGAGACCCAGTACTTC. The chain recombines TRBV4-1 with TRBJ2-5, with TRBD2 as a possible D gene (6 bases). CDR3 length: 16 amino acids. Per germline, CDR1 MGHRA and CDR2 YSYEKL. V was shortened by 3 bases and J by 2 bases, with 16 bases between the two germline ends.

V usage is TRBV23-1 and J usage is TRBJ2-7; weak D call: TRBD2 (7 bases). TRBV23-1 is reported as an ORF; its role is uncertain. Trimming cost V 7 bases and J 0 bases, with 22 bases left between them. CDR3 length: 17 amino acids. The CDR3 DNA reads TGCGCCAGCACCCCAAGGGGGGGCGGGACTCCCTCCTACGAGCAGTACTTC. Protein sequence: CASTPRGGGTPSYEQYF.

This chain links TRBV19 with TRBJ2-2; the D gene is possibly TRBD2 (6 bases). Germline V gene lookup returns CDR1 LNHDA and CDR2 SQIVND (reference sequence). This CDR3 contains 14 residues. With 3 bases removed from V and 2 bases from J, the gap between germline ends came to 7 bases. The CDR3 here is CASSMGGNTGELFF. The CDR3 DNA reads as TGTGCCAGTAGTATGGGGGGTAACACCGGGGAGCTGTTTTTT.

The rearrangement joins TRBV6-6 to TRBJ2-7, with 10 bases lining up with TRBD2. The trim removed 4 bases at V and 0 bases at J, leaving 6 bases unmatched. This CDR3 is 16 amino acids long. From germline, CDR1 is MNHNY and CDR2 SVGAGI (reference sequence). The CDR3 reads CASSSIASGSSYEQYF. In nucleotides, the CDR3 is TGTGCCAGCAGTTCCATCGCTAGCGGGAGCTCCTACGAGCAGTACTTC.

This clone was observed a handful of times. The chain uses TRBV11-3 and TRBJ2-1; TRBD2 matches at 9 bases. This CDR3 is built from 15 residues. Germline V lookup: CDR1 SGHNT, CDR2 YENEEA. The trim removed 2 bases at V and 8 bases at J, leaving 7 bases unmatched. In DNA form, the CDR3 reads TGTGCCAGCAGCTTATCCAGCGGGAGGACGCATGAGCAGTTCTTC. This encodes CASSLSSGRTHEQFF.

The chain links TRBV6-5 to TRBJ1-3; TRBD1 matches 7 bases. CDR3 length equals 14 residues. Germline V CDR1 and CDR2: MNHEY, SVGAGI. The ends lost 2 bases at V and 2 bases at J; junction bases unmatched: 0. The DNA of the CDR3 is TGTGCCAGCAGTTACAGGGGGCCTGGAAACACCATATATTTT. It encodes CASSYRGPGNTIYF.

V usage is TRBV18 and J usage is TRBJ2-5; D gene uncertain. The CDR3 sequence is 18 residues long. Germline CDR1 KGHSH, CDR2 LQKENI. With 7 bases removed from V and 5 bases from J, the gap between germline ends came to 29 bases. The CDR3 loop is CASFRLDVYSLFQETQYF. The CDR3 DNA reads as TGTGCCAGCTTCAGATTAGACGTTTATAGTCTATTTCAGGAGACCCAGTACTTC.

J is TRBJ2-2 and V is TRBV19, with 14 bases aligning to TRBD2. CDR1 and CDR2 (germline): LNHDA, SQIVND (reference sequence). The trim removed 6 bases at V and 0 bases at J, leaving 9 bases unmatched. The CDR3 is 19 residues long. The DNA for the CDR3 is TGTGCCAGTAGCGTGGGACTAGCGGGAGATTTTGCGAACACCGGGGAGCTGTTTTTT. This encodes CASSVGLAGDFANTGELFF.

This clone appeared a few times. This chain uses TRBV18 with TRBJ1-4; the D gene is possibly TRBD1 (5 bases). The CDR3 has 13 residues. CDR1 is KGHSH and CDR2 is LQKENI in the germline V gene. The V end was cut by 5 bases, the J end by 5 bases, with 9 bases between. The CDR3 region has the DNA TGTGCCAGCTCAGACAGTCTAAATGAAAAACTGTTTTTT. It yields the protein CASSDSLNEKLFF.

The chain is built from TRBV28 and TRBJ1-2; tentatively, D is TRBD1 (5 bases). Trimming took off 4 bases at V and 4 bases at J, with 10 bases between the two ends. Germline V gene lookup returns CDR1 MDHEN and CDR2 SYDVKM. This CDR3 is 13 amino acids long. The CDR3 loop is CASSSGPVYGYTF. The CDR3 DNA reads TGTGCCAGCAGTTCGGGACCGGTCTATGGCTACACCTTC.